These 20 T cell receptor beta chains share one sample of origin, sequenced in a study of Tregs in tolerant kidney transplant recipients (dated by TCRdb to the late 2010s). The library relied on the immunoSEQ multiplex PCR assay. TCRdb mirrors the immuneACCESS table, restricted to in-frame sequences. Some clones are absent from its copies; in checked studies, under half trace to an unresolved V gene, and the reason for the others is unknown. The sample table holds over 50,000 clones, of which 70% to 90% were seen once. Roughly 2.2% of the sample rests with the top ten. The sample's time point label, in plain terms: blood sample drawn before combined kidney and bone marrow transplant. Sequenced here: Tregs from blood, sampled before the transplant. These TCRs come from a human donor who received a combined kidney and bone marrow transplant.

V usage is TRBV25-1 and J usage is TRBJ1-4; D uncertain. Germline V gene lookup returns CDR1 MGHDK and CDR2 SYGVNS. The germline V and J ends were trimmed by 2 bases and 7 bases, with 8 bases remaining between them. This CDR3 has 13 residues. The CDR3 reads CASSEPGGEKLFF. In DNA, the CDR3 is TGTGCCAGCAGTGAACCGGGAGGTGAAAAACTGTTTTTT.

The J gene is TRBJ1-2, the V gene TRBV5-6; TRBD1 is a possible D gene (6 bases). The CDR3 runs 14 residues. Germline V gene sequence: CDR1 SGHDT, CDR2 YYEEEE. The germline V and J ends were trimmed by 0 bases and 3 bases, with 9 bases remaining between them. CDR3 loop: CASSLVNRDYGYTF. The CDR3, as DNA: TGTGCCAGCAGCTTGGTAAACAGGGACTATGGCTACACCTTC.

This clone qualifies as medium-sized. The V and J genes are TRBV28 and TRBJ1-1; D is unresolved. Trimming shortened V by 6 bases and J by 7 bases, and 18 bases separated the two germline ends. Germline V gene sequence: CDR1 MDHEN, CDR2 SYDVKM. CDR3 length: 14 residues. The CDR3 sequence is CASSALRGEGEAFF. The CDR3 DNA reads TGTGCCAGCAGCGCCCTTCGGGGAGAGGGTGAAGCTTTCTTT.

The rearrangement links TRBV7-6 to TRBJ2-1; D may be TRBD2 (6 bases). The CDR3 has 17 amino acids. CDR1 and CDR2 (germline): SGHVS, FNYEAQ. Trimming took off 5 bases at V and 4 bases at J, with 21 bases between the two ends. Written as DNA, the CDR3 is TGTGCCAGCAGCACCCGAGGCGGGACGGCGATTTACAATGAGCAGTTCTTC. This translates into CASSTRGGTAIYNEQFF. The variable domain in full, with the rest retrieved from reference TRBV7-6 and TRBJ2-1, is GAGVSQSPRYKVTKRGQDVALRCDPISGHVSLYWYRQALGQGPEFLTYFNYEAQQDKSGLPNDRFSAERPEGSISTLTIQRTEQRDSAMYRCASSTRGGTAIYNEQFFGPGTRLTVL.

The chain joins TRBV4-3 to TRBJ2-2, with 15 bases lining up with TRBD2. The CDR3 totals 17 residues. J was trimmed by 6 bases and V by 4 bases; bases with no gene match: 6. Germline V CDR1 and CDR2: LGHNA, YSLEER. Here the CDR3 reads CASSPGTSGRRAGELFF. CDR3 in DNA: TGCGCCAGCAGCCCAGGGACTAGCGGGAGGCGGGCCGGGGAGCTGTTTTTT.

This chain links TRBV30 with TRBJ1-4, with D unclear. The CDR3 runs 12 residues. V was shortened by 2 bases and J by 8 bases, with 9 bases between the two germline ends. Looked up from germline, CDR1 is GTSNPN and CDR2 is SVGIG (reference sequence). CDR3 residues: CAWSLQLEKLFF. CDR3 DNA sequence: TGTGCCTGGAGTCTACAGCTAGAAAAACTGTTTTTT.

The genes are TRBV4-1 and TRBJ1-2; 7 bases match TRBD1. Unmatched junction bases numbered 15, after V lost 4 bases and J lost 7 bases. Germline lookup yields CDR1 MGHRA and CDR2 YSYEKL. The CDR3 length is 16 residues. CDR3 coding DNA: TGCGCCAGCAGCCCCCGGGGAAGGGGGCTCGGTGGTGGCTACACCTTC. Amino acids: CASSPRGRGLGGGYTF.

This clone has a single count. This rearrangement joins TRBV5-5 to TRBJ1-5; D gene uncertain. Germline V gives CDR1 SGHKS, CDR2 YYEKEE (reference sequence). Trimming removed 2 bases at V and 5 bases at J, with 2 bases between. There are 11 residues in the CDR3. CDR3 protein: CASSLHQPQHF. CDR3 DNA sequence: TGTGCCAGCAGCTTACATCAGCCCCAGCATTTT.

The chain is built from TRBV5-1 and TRBJ1-2; maybe TRBD1 (5 bases). Looked up from germline, CDR1 is SGHRS and CDR2 is YFSETQ. V was clipped by 4 bases and J by 2 bases, with 15 bases between them. This CDR3 is built from 15 residues. The CDR3: CASSPLTVKNYGYTF. DNA for the CDR3: TGCGCCAGCAGCCCCCTGACAGTTAAGAACTATGGCTACACCTTC.

The gene calls are TRBV10-3 and TRBJ2-3; TRBD1 agrees at 7 bases. Germline V gene sequence: CDR1 ENHRY, CDR2 SYGVKD. The CDR3 consists of 14 residues. V shed 3 bases and J 3 bases; nucleotides not matched to a gene: 3. CDR3 DNA sequence: TGTGCCATCAGTGACGGGACAGAAACAGATACGCAGTATTTT. It codes for CAISDGTETDTQYF.

This chain joins TRBV7-2 and TRBJ1-1; D remains ambiguous. The germline V gene encodes CDR1 SGHTA and CDR2 FQGNSA. The CDR3 sequence is 13 residues long. Trimming removed 5 bases at V and 3 bases at J, with 10 bases between. The CDR3, as DNA: TGTGCCAGCAGCCTCACTTCCCACACTGAAGCTTTCTTT. Amino acid sequence: CASSLTSHTEAFF. Drawing the rest from reference TRBV7-2 and TRBJ1-1, the complete variable domain is GAGVSQSPSNKVTEKGKDVELRCDPISGHTALYWYRQSLGQGLEFLIYFQGNSAPDKSGLPSDRFSAERTGGSVSTLTIQRTQQEDSAVYLCASSLTSHTEAFFGQGTRLTVV.

This clone has only a few counts. V usage is TRBV10-3 and J usage is TRBJ1-5, with D perhaps TRBD1 (6 bases). This CDR3 spans 15 amino acids. In germline, CDR1 is ENHRY, CDR2 SYGVKD. V was clipped by 5 bases and J by 2 bases, with 13 bases between them. The CDR3 nucleotides are TGTGCCATCAGTCTTGGGGGGGCGGGCAATCAGCCCCAGCATTTT. It yields the protein CAISLGGAGNQPQHF.

The chain carries TRBV11-2 and TRBJ2-7; D uncertain. The V gene's germline CDR1 is SGHAT and CDR2 FQNNGV. This CDR3 is 14 amino acids long. Trimming pared 1 base from V and 3 bases from J, leaving 10 bases between. The CDR3 sequence is CASSLGAALYEQYF. The CDR3 nucleotides are TGTGCCAGCAGCTTAGGGGCGGCCCTCTACGAGCAGTACTTC.

This chain uses TRBV11-3 with TRBJ2-5; D possibly matches TRBD1 or TRBD2 (5 bases each). The CDR3 has 13 amino acids. Deletions cut 6 bases from V and 2 bases from J, with 10 bases between. The germline CDR1 and CDR2 sequences are SGHNT and YENEEA. CDR3 sequence (DNA): TGTGCCAGCAGTTCGGGACCACAAGAGACCCAGTACTTC. This translates into CASSSGPQETQYF.

V gene TRBV5-1 combines with J gene TRBJ2-7; D perhaps matches TRBD2 (5 bases). CDR3 size: 15 residues. In germline, CDR1 is SGHRS, CDR2 YFSETQ. V was cut by 3 bases and J by 2 bases, with 15 bases left in between. This CDR3 reads CASSYGYRGTYEQYF. CDR3 coding DNA: TGCGCCAGCAGCTACGGTTACCGGGGAACCTACGAGCAGTACTTC.

The gene calls are TRBV27 and TRBJ1-1; 9 nucleotides align to TRBD1. The CDR3 sequence is 19 residues long. J gave up 4 bases and V 1 base, and 16 bases lay outside the gene matches. CDR1 and CDR2 (germline): MNHEY, SMNVEV (reference sequence). This CDR3 reads CASSLYPLTGGKGITEAFF. The CDR3 DNA reads as TGTGCCAGCAGTTTATATCCCCTAACAGGGGGCAAGGGGATCACTGAAGCTTTCTTT.

The chain is built from TRBV6-6 and TRBJ1-2; D is unresolved. Trimming stripped 6 bases from V and 3 bases from J, with 11 bases between. The CDR3 is 13 amino acids. Per germline, CDR1 MNHNY and CDR2 SVGAGI (reference sequence). The CDR3, as DNA: TGTGCCAGCAGACCCAAGACGGACTATGGCTACACCTTC. It yields the protein CASRPKTDYGYTF.

The gene calls are TRBV10-3 and TRBJ1-1, with D tentatively TRBD1 (6 bases). CDR1 is ENHRY and CDR2 is SYGVKD in the germline V gene. This CDR3 spans 11 amino acids. With 10 bases removed from V and 5 bases from J, the gap between germline ends came to 11 bases. The chain's CDR3 is CATTRGTEAFF. The CDR3 nucleotides read TGTGCCACCACGAGGGGGACTGAAGCTTTCTTT.

This clone was picked up one time. The CDR3 reads CAWTSGRYSYEQYF. In DNA, the CDR3 is TGTGCCTGGACTAGCGGGAGGTACTCCTACGAGCAGTACTTC. The chain uses TRBV30 and TRBJ2-7, with 11 bases that match TRBD2. Germline lookup yields CDR1 GTSNPN and CDR2 SVGIG (reference sequence). The length of the CDR3 is 14 residues. The ends lost 4 bases at V and 0 bases at J; junction bases unmatched: 2.

This clone was counted a single time. The rearrangement joins TRBV10-3 to TRBJ2-1, with D perhaps matching TRBD2 (5 bases). This CDR3 is 12 amino acids long. Germline V gives CDR1 ENHRY, CDR2 SYGVKD. With 6 bases removed from V and 9 bases from J, the gap between germline ends came to 12 bases. This CDR3 reads CAIRTSRGEQFF. The CDR3 DNA follows: TGTGCCATCAGGACTTCTCGGGGTGAGCAGTTCTTC.